Listed below are T cell receptor beta chains from one sample, sequenced in a study of blood T cell repertoires in COVID-19. The protocol was immunoSEQ multiplex PCR, while the TCRdb copy is restricted to in-frame clones and leaves out a portion. The sample consists of over 200,000 clones, 70% to 90% of them appearing once. Sequencing was carried out using peripheral blood. All receptors come from a man aged 18 to 35 with active or convalescent COVID-19. Both conserved end residues are part of each CDR3. Fields, in order: J gene, D gene, clone size, V gene, CDR3 DNA, CDR3 protein. D genes are given only for firm matches. Size values are once, few and many counts, or a class for expanded clones, and some rows have none.

>TRBJ1-3|.|.|TRBV5-6
TGTGCCAGCAGCTTGCCAGGGACTGGAAACACCATATATTTT
CASSLPGTGNTIYF
>TRBJ2-1|TRBD2|.|TRBV2
TGTGCCAGCACCGAAAGCGGGGAAAAGCAGTTCTTC
CASTESGEKQFF
>TRBJ2-5|TRBD2|.|TRBV10-2
TGCGCCAGCAGTGTTGGCGGGAGTGGGGCAGAGACCCAGTACTTC
CASSVGGSGAETQYF
>TRBJ2-1|.|.|TRBV29-1
TGCAGCGTGAGGCAGAGCTCCTACAATGAGCAGTTCTTC
CSVRQSSYNEQFF
>TRBJ2-7|.|.|TRBV7-9
TGTGCCAGCAGCTTAGAACTTCTACAGGGCTCAACCTACGAGCAGTACTTC
CASSLELLQGSTYEQYF
>TRBJ1-1|.|.|TRBV11-1
TGTGCCAGCAGCACCCAGCGTTCAAGGAACACTGAAGCTTTCTTT
CASSTQRSRNTEAFF
>TRBJ2-1|.|.|TRBV5-4
TGTGCCAGCAGCTTTATGGGGGGTGAGCAGTTCTTC
CASSFMGGEQFF
>TRBJ1-1|.|.|TRBV25-1
TGTGCCAGCAGTGAAGTTGCGGGAGGCCGGGGTGAAGCTTTCTTT
CASSEVAGGRGEAFF
>TRBJ1-1|.|.|TRBV18
TGTGCCAGCTCACCGCAAGGAGCGACAGCCTACACTGAAGCTTTCTTT
CASSPQGATAYTEAFF
>TRBJ2-5|TRBD1|.|TRBV30
TGTGCCTGGAGTGTAATCCAGGGGGCTTCGGAGACCCAGTACTTC
CAWSVIQGASETQYF
>TRBJ1-2|.|.|TRBV6-6
TGTGCCAGCAGTTTTCTCGGAGTAAATGGCTACACCTTC
CASSFLGVNGYTF
>TRBJ2-7|TRBD1|.|TRBV6-5
TGTGCCAGCAGTCTGGGGGACAGCTCCTACGAGCAGTACTTC
CASSLGDSSYEQYF
>TRBJ1-2|.|.|TRBV3-1/TRBV3-2
TGTGCCAGCAGCCAAGTGGCTACAGGGTTTTATGGCTACACCTTC
CASSQVATGFYGYTF
>TRBJ2-3|.|.|TRBV5-1
TGCGCCAGCAGTCGCGGGGACAGCCGCACAGATACGCAGTATTTT
CASSRGDSRTDTQYF
>TRBJ2-1|TRBD2|.|TRBV12-3/TRBV12-4
TGTGCCAGCAGGACTAGCGGCTACAATGAGCAGTTCTTC
CASRTSGYNEQFF
>TRBJ1-1|TRBD1|.|TRBV5-1
TGCGCCAGCAGCCCGGGGACAGGGGGACATCCTGAAGCTTTCTTT
CASSPGTGGHPEAFF
>TRBJ2-2|.|.|TRBV7-9
TGTGCCAGCAGCCCAATTTACACCGGGGAGCTGTTTTTT
CASSPIYTGELFF
>TRBJ1-1|.|.|TRBV5-6
TGTGCCAGCAGCTTATGGGGTAGGGGCACTGAAGCTTTCTTT
CASSLWGRGTEAFF
>TRBJ1-1|.|.|TRBV30
TGTGCCTGGTCGGGGGGTGCTAACACTGAAGCTTTCTTT
CAWSGGANTEAFF
>TRBJ1-1|.|many|TRBV2
TGTGCCAGCAGTGAGTTACTTCTAAACACTGAAGCTTTCTTT
CASSELLLNTEAFF
>TRBJ2-1|.|.|TRBV19
TGTGCCAGTAGTAAAAGCGGCGGCTCCTACAATGAGCAGTTCTTC
CASSKSGGSYNEQFF
>TRBJ1-2|.|.|TRBV5-6
TGTGCCAGCAGCCTCCGTCTAAAGGGGTATGGCTACACCTTC
CASSLRLKGYGYTF
>TRBJ2-1|TRBD1|.|TRBV24-1
TGTGCCACCAGTGACCCTCGGACAGGGGGCCAGGATGAGCAGTTCTTC
CATSDPRTGGQDEQFF
>TRBJ2-7|.|.|TRBV6-5
TGTGCCAGCAGTCTGGGACATACCTACGAGCAGTACTTC
CASSLGHTYEQYF
>TRBJ1-2|.|.|TRBV12-3/TRBV12-4
TGTGCCAGCAGCCTCCGGGAAAGACGGCCCTTGACCTTC
CASSLRERRPLTF
>TRBJ2-1|.|few|TRBV5-8
TGTGCCAGCAGCTTGAGTTTGACCGGGAATGAGCAGTTCTTC
CASSLSLTGNEQFF
>TRBJ1-2|.|.|TRBV5-1
TGCGCCAGCAGCCCGGAGACAGGCTATGGCTACACCTTC
CASSPETGYGYTF
>TRBJ2-7|.|few|TRBV11-2
TGTGCCAGCAGCCCGTCCTACGAGCAGTACTTC
CASSPSYEQYF
>TRBJ2-4|.|.|TRBV5-4
TGTGCCAGCAGCTCTCGTCAGGGGGGAGACATTCAGTACTTC
CASSSRQGGDIQYF
>TRBJ2-5|.|once|TRBV5-1
TGCGCCAGCAGCGAGGGAGGTCTTGAGACCCAGTACTTC
CASSEGGLETQYF
>TRBJ2-1|TRBD2|.|TRBV28
TGTGCCAGCAGTTCCCATCGGGAGGGCCGTAATGAGCAGTTCTTC
CASSSHREGRNEQFF
>TRBJ2-1|.|.|TRBV9
TGTGCCAGCAGCGCCTCAACCCTCCCGGGGAATGAGCAGTTCTTC
CASSASTLPGNEQFF
>TRBJ1-5|.|.|TRBV20-1
TGCAGTGCGGGGGACTCGCCCCAGCATTTT
CSAGDSPQHF
>TRBJ1-6|.|.|TRBV5-6
TGTGCCAGCAGCTTGGGGCGGCCCTCCTATAATTCACCCCTCCACTTT
CASSLGRPSYNSPLHF
>TRBJ1-2|.|.|TRBV14
TGTGCCAGCAGCCCCTCTTTGGTCCAGGTATACCCTGGCTACACCTTC
CASSPSLVQVYPGYTF
>TRBJ2-1|TRBD2|once|TRBV27
TGTGCCGTAAAGGGAGGGGCGCGCTCCTACAATGAGCAGTTCTTC
CAVKGGARSYNEQFF
>TRBJ1-2|.|.|TRBV28
TGTGCCAGCAGCAGGGGAAACTATGGCTACACCTTC
CASSRGNYGYTF
>TRBJ2-1|TRBD2|.|TRBV5-5
TGTGCCAGCAGCTCTGGCTCACTAGCGGGAGTCAATGAGCAGTTCTTC
CASSSGSLAGVNEQFF
>TRBJ1-2|TRBD1|.|TRBV28
TGTGCCAGCATTAAGACAGGGAACTATGGCTACACCTTC
CASIKTGNYGYTF
>TRBJ2-3|TRBD2|.|TRBV18
TGTGCCAGCTCACCCATTTCACTAGCGGGAGGATTTGGCACAGATACGCAGTATTTT
CASSPISLAGGFGTDTQYF
>TRBJ2-5|.|.|TRBV19
TGTGCCAGTAGTATCCAACTGTACCAAGAGACCCAGTACTTC
CASSIQLYQETQYF
>TRBJ2-3|.|.|TRBV9
TGTGCCAGCAGCGTAGGGCACGATACGCAGTATTTT
CASSVGHDTQYF
>TRBJ1-3|.|.|TRBV2
TGTGCCAGCAGTGAACAGGGTGGGAACACCATATATTTT
CASSEQGGNTIYF
>TRBJ1-1|TRBD1|.|TRBV15
TGTGCCACCAGCAGAGAGGGGACAGGGGGCCGTCGAACTGAAGCTTTCTTT
CATSREGTGGRRTEAFF
>TRBJ2-7|TRBD2|many|TRBV15
TGTGCCACCAGCACTCAGCGGGAGGGCCCCTACGAGCAGTACTTC
CATSTQREGPYEQYF
>TRBJ2-1|TRBD2|.|TRBV3-1/TRBV3-2
TGTGCCAGCAGTTCAGGGACTAGCATCAATGAGCAGTTCTTC
CASSSGTSINEQFF
>TRBJ2-1|.|.|TRBV7-9
TGTGCCAGCAGCGCTTCGAGCTCCTACAATGAGCAGTTCTTC
CASSASSSYNEQFF
>TRBJ2-2|TRBD1|.|TRBV9
TGTGCCAGCAGCGTAACAGGACAGGGAAACACCGGGGAGCTGTTTTTT
CASSVTGQGNTGELFF
>TRBJ1-1|TRBD1|.|TRBV18
TGTGCCAGCTCACCATTCAAACAGGGACAGGGCACTGAAGCTTTCTTT
CASSPFKQGQGTEAFF
>TRBJ2-1|TRBD2|once|TRBV7-9
TGTGCCAGCACCCACCTAACGGGGCTAGCGGTCAATGAGCAGTTCTTC
CASTHLTGLAVNEQFF
>TRBJ2-1|.|.|TRBV5-1
TGCGCCAGCAGCTTGCGGAGAACAACCTACAATGAGCAGTTCTTC
CASSLRRTTYNEQFF